The 7 T cell receptor beta chains below all came from one sample that was sequenced in a study of blood T cell repertoires in COVID-19. Some clones are missing from TCRdb's copy, which holds only in-frame ones; the method was immunoSEQ multiplex PCR. Here the sample spans 170,000 or so clones, approximately 88% being singletons. The sequencing sample was made of PBMCs or T cells enriched from blood (not recorded which). These receptors originate from a woman aged 50 to 60 who had recovered from COVID-19.

V usage is TRBV27 and J usage is TRBJ2-7, with 9 bases lining up with TRBD1. This CDR3 is built from 16 residues. The J segment lost 1 base and the V segment lost 5 bases, leaving 9 bases of the junction unmatched. In germline, CDR1 is MNHEY, CDR2 SMNVEV (reference sequence). This CDR3 is CASSALTGGSSYEQYF. As DNA, the CDR3 is TGTGCCAGCAGTGCGCTCACAGGGGGCAGTTCCTACGAGCAGTACTTC.

The chain is built from TRBV9 and TRBJ1-1; D not certain. There are 14 residues in the CDR3. Trimming shortened V by 0 bases and J by 5 bases, and 11 bases separated the two germline ends. Germline V gene lookup returns CDR1 SGDLS and CDR2 YYNGEE. The CDR3 sequence is CASSVGPSGTEAFF. CDR3 DNA sequence: TGTGCCAGCAGCGTAGGACCCTCCGGGACTGAAGCTTTCTTT.

J is TRBJ2-7 and V is TRBV10-3; 7 positions match TRBD1. CDR1 is ENHRY and CDR2 is SYGVKD in the germline V gene. V gave up 3 bases and J gave up 0 bases; unmatched junction bases: 5. The CDR3 is made up of 15 amino acids. In nucleotides, the CDR3 is TGTGCCATCAGTGAAACGGGACAGAGCTCCTACGAGCAGTACTTC. Translated, it gives CAISETGQSSYEQYF.

This clone has only one observation. The chain couples TRBV7-9 to TRBJ1-1; D is unclear. CDR3 length equals 12 residues. Trimming left V 4 bases short and J 7 bases short, with 10 bases between. Per the germline V gene, CDR1 is SEHNR and CDR2 is FQNEAQ (reference sequence). CDR3 nucleotide sequence: TGTGCCAGCAGCTCGCTGAGGCTTGAAGCTTTCTTT. Translating it yields CASSSLRLEAFF.

V usage is TRBV9 and J usage is TRBJ2-7, with TRBD2 matching over 14 bases. The CDR3 loop spans 16 amino acids. Unmatched junction bases numbered 4, after V lost 3 bases and J lost 2 bases. Germline V gene lookup returns CDR1 SGDLS and CDR2 YYNGEE. This CDR3 is CASSGTTSGGAYEQYF. CDR3 nucleotides: TGTGCCAGCAGCGGAACGACTAGCGGGGGGGCCTACGAGCAGTACTTC.

This rearrangement joins TRBV2 to TRBJ2-7, with D unresolved. CDR3 length: 13 amino acids. Trimming stripped 6 bases from V and 6 bases from J, with 15 bases between. CDR1 is SNHLY, CDR2 FYNNEI, per germline. The CDR3, as DNA: TGTGCCAGCAGCCGGAAGGTGGGCGCCGAGCAGTACTTC. Translation: CASSRKVGAEQYF.

This clone was detected once. The chain has TRBV7-9 and TRBJ2-2, with 8 bases lining up with TRBD1. The germline V gene has CDR1 SEHNR and CDR2 FQNEAQ (reference sequence). CDR3 size: 16 residues. The V gene end was trimmed by 7 bases and the J gene end by 1 base; junction bases not matched to a gene: 8. The CDR3: CASTTDREGNTGELFF. The CDR3, as DNA: TGTGCCAGCACCACGGACAGGGAAGGGAACACCGGGGAGCTGTTTTTT.